This T cell receptor beta chain derives from a study of CD4 and CD8 cells across lung adenocarcinoma regions. This clonotype was seen at least ten times. Donors had localized lung adenocarcinoma, a non-small cell lung cancer. TCRdb fed the PCR reads into MiXCR, producing one record per CDR3 protein. This table has under 15,000 distinct CDR3 sequences, approximately 48% appearing once. The sequence came from a male donor with lung adenocarcinoma. The CD4 and CD8 labels of this study may be unreliable. Sequencing was done on a sample of CD8+ T cells from the margin of a lung tumor.

In DNA, the CDR3 is TGTGCCAGCAGTCCCCGGGACACCGGTTACAATGAGCAGTACTTC. Amino acids: CASSPRDTGYNEQYF. V is TRBV6-1 and J is TRBJ2-1, with D possibly being TRBD1 (6 bases). The J call could be wrong; TRBJ2-7 is a better fit for the DNA end. Germline-derived CDR1 and CDR2 are MNHNS and SASEGT. The CDR3 has 15 amino acids.